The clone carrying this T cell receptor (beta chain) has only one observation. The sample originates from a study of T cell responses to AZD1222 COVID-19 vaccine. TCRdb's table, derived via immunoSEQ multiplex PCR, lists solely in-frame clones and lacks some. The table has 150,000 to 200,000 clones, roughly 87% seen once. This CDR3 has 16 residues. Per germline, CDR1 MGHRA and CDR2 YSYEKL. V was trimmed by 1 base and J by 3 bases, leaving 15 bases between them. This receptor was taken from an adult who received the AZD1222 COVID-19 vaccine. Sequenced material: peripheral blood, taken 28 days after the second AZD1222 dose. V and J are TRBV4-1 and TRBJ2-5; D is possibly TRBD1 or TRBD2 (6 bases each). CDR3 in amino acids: CASSQARRDNKETQYF. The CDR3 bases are TGCGCCAGCAGCCAAGCTAGGAGGGACAACAAAGAGACCCAGTACTTC.